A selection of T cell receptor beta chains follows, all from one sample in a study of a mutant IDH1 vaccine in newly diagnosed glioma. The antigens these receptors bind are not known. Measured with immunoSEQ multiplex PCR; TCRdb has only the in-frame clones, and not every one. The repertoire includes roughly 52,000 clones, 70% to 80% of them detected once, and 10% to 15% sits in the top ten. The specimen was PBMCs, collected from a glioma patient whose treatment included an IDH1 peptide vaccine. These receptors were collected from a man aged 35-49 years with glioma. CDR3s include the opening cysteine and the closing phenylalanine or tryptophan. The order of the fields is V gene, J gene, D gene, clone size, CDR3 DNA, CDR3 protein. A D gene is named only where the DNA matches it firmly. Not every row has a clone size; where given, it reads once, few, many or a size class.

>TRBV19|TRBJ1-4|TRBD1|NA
TGTGCCAGTAAATTCAGGGGGAGAAGTGAAAAACTGTTTTTT
CASKFRGRSEKLFF
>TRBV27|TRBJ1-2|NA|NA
TGTGCCAGCAGTGCCTCCGGGACCGACTATGGCTACACCTTC
CASSASGTDYGYTF
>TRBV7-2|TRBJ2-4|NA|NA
TGTGCCAGCAGCTTAGGGCCGGACAGAGCCAAAAACATTCAGTACTTC
CASSLGPDRAKNIQYF
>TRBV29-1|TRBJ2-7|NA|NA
TGCAGCGTTGTTTCAGGGTCCGAGCAGTACTTC
CSVVSGSEQYF
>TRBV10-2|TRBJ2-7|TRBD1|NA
TGCGCCAGCAGTCCGGGACAGGGTGGTTTCAAGCAGTACTTC
CASSPGQGGFKQYF
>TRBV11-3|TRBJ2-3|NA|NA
TGTGCCAGCAGCTCCCCGCCAGATACGCAGTATTTT
CASSSPPDTQYF
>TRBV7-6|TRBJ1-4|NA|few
TGTGCCAGCAGCTTAGTTGTTGGGGAAAAACTGTTTTTT
CASSLVVGEKLFF
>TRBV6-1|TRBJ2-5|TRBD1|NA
TGTGCCAGCAGCGCGACAGGGGTCCAAGAGACCCAGTACTTC
CASSATGVQETQYF
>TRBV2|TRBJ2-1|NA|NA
TGTGCCAGCAGTGGGGTCTCCTACAATGAGCAGTTCTTC
CASSGVSYNEQFF
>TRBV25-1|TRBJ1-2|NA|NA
TGTGCCAGCAGTGCAGGAGAGTTCTATGGCTACACCTTC
CASSAGEFYGYTF
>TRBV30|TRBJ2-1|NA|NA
TGTGCCTGGAGTGTACTGAGGGGAGATGAGCAGTTCTTC
CAWSVLRGDEQFF
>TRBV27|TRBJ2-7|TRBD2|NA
TGTGCCAGCGCGACTAGCGTTCCCTACGAGCAGTACTTC
CASATSVPYEQYF
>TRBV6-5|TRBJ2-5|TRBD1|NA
TGTGCCAGCAGTTACAATTACAGGGGGCAAGAGACCCAGTACTTC
CASSYNYRGQETQYF
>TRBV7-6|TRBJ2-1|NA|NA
TGTGCCAGCAGCTTACGACAGAACAATGAGCAGTTCTTC
CASSLRQNNEQFF
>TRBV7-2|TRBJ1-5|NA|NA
TGTGCCAGCAGCTTCTCGGGGGCCCCTCAAAATCAGCCCCAGCATTTT
CASSFSGAPQNQPQHF
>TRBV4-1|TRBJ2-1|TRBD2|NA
TGCGCCAGCAGCCAAGAAACTAGCGGGAGGTATGAGCAGTTCTTC
CASSQETSGRYEQFF
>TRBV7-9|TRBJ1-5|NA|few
TGTGCCAGCAGCTTACAGCACAATCAGCCCCAGCATTTT
CASSLQHNQPQHF
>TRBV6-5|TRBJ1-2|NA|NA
TGTGCCAGCAGTAAGGCAGACGGGTTTTATGGCTACACCTTC
CASSKADGFYGYTF
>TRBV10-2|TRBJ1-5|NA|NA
TGCGCCAGCAGCGGAACGGACACTTATAGCAATCAGCCCCAGCATTTT
CASSGTDTYSNQPQHF
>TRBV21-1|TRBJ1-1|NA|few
TGTGCCACCCCGGGGAGGGGAGGTGATGAAGCTTTCTTT
CATPGRGGDEAFF
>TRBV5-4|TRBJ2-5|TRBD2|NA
TGTGCCAGCAGCATTAGGCTAGCGGGAGAAGAGACCCAGTACTTC
CASSIRLAGEETQYF
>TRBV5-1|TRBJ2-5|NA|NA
TGCGCCAGCAGCTTTGACGAGACCCAGTACTTC
CASSFDETQYF
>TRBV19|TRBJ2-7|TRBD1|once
TGTGCCAGTAGTCCCGGGACAGGGCGAAGGTACGAGCAGTACTTC
CASSPGTGRRYEQYF
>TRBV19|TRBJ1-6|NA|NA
TGTGCCAGTAGTTACCTCTACGGAGGTAATTCACCCCTCCACTTT
CASSYLYGGNSPLHF
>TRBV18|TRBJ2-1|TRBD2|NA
TGTGCCAGCTCACCCCCGGGACTAGATGTTCATGAGCAGTTCTTC
CASSPPGLDVHEQFF
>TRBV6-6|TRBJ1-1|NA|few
TGTGCCAGCAGACCGGACCACACTGAAGCTTTCTTT
CASRPDHTEAFF
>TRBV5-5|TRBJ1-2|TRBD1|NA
TGTGCCAGCAGCTCAAGGACAGGGGAGAACTATGGCTACACCTTC
CASSSRTGENYGYTF